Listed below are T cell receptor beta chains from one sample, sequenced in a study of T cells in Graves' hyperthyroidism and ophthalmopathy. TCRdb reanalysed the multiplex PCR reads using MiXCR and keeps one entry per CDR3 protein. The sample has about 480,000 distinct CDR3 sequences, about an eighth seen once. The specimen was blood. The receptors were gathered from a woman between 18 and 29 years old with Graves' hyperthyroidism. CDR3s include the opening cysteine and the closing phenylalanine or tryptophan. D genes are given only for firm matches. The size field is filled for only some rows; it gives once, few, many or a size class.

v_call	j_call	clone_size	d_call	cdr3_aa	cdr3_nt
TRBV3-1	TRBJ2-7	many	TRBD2	CASSQRLASRTYEQYF	TGTGCCAGCAGCCAGCGACTAGCTTCCCGTACCTACGAGCAGTACTTC
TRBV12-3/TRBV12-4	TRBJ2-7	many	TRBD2	CASTLRLAGEQYF	TGTGCCAGCACCTTACGACTAGCAGGGGAGCAGTACTTC
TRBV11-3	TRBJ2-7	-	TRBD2	CASSEGTSGRVHEQYF	TGTGCCAGCAGCGAAGGGACTAGCGGGAGGGTCCACGAGCAGTACTTC
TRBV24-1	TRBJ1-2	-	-	CATSDVHYGYTF	TGTGCCACCAGTGATGTTCACTATGGCTACACCTTC
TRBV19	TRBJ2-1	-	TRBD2	CASSGTSGRYNEQFF	TGTGCCAGTAGTGGGACTAGCGGGCGATACAATGAGCAGTTCTTC
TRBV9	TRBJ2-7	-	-	CASSSSDLSYEQYF	TGTGCCAGCAGTAGTAGCGATCTCTCCTACGAGCAGTACTTC
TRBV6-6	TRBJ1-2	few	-	CASSYSATGDGYTF	TGTGCCAGCAGTTACTCAGCCACAGGAGATGGCTACACCTTC
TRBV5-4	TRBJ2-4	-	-	CASIERQHGKNIQYF	TGTGCCAGCATCGAGCGACAGCATGGCAAAAACATTCAGTACTTC
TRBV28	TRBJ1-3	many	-	CASSLDAGVGNTIYF	TGTGCCAGCAGTTTAGACGCAGGGGTTGGAAACACCATATATTTT
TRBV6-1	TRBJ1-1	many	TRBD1	CASSTGTGAPNTEAFF	TGTGCCAGCAGTACCGGGACAGGGGCACCGAACACTGAAGCTTTCTTT
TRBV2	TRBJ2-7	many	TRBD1	CASSEARDSYEQYF	TGTGCCAGCAGTGAAGCCCGGGACAGCTACGAGCAGTACTTC
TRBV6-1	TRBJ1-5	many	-	CASSENRDQPQHF	TGTGCCAGCAGTGAAAACAGGGACCAGCCCCAGCATTTT
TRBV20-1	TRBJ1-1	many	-	CSARNPQTGNTEAFF	TGCAGTGCTAGAAACCCCCAGACAGGGAACACTGAAGCTTTCTTT
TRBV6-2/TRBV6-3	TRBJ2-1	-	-	CASSYGANNEQFF	TGTGCCAGCAGTTATGGGGCAAACAATGAGCAGTTCTTC
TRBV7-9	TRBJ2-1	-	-	CASSSQGVSNEQFF	TGTGCCAGCAGCTCCCAAGGGGTAAGCAATGAGCAGTTCTTC
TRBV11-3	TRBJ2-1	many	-	CASSLRPPGEQFF	TGTGCCAGCAGCTTACGTCCACCGGGTGAGCAGTTCTTC
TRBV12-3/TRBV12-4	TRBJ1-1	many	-	CASSLGGTGSEAFF	TGTGCCAGCAGTTTAGGGGGCACAGGGTCTGAAGCTTTCTTT
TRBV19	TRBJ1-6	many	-	CASSTEGEMNSPLHF	TGTGCCAGTAGTACGGAGGGGGAGATGAATTCACCCCTCCACTTT
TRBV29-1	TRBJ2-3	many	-	CSAQEGTDTQYF	TGCAGCGCCCAAGAGGGCACAGATACGCAGTATTTT
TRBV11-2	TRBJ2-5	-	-	CASSLGAGVGGETQYF	TGTGCCAGCAGCTTGGGGGCCGGAGTAGGGGGAGAGACCCAGTACTTC
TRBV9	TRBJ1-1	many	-	CASSVAGLTEAFF	TGTGCCAGCAGCGTAGCGGGACTCACTGAAGCTTTCTTT
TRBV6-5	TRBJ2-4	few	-	CASSYSGGGAKNIQYF	TGTGCCAGCAGTTACTCAGGGGGTGGGGCCAAAAACATTCAGTACTTC
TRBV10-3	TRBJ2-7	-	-	CATLSEGGEQYF	TGTGCCACCCTGTCCGAGGGAGGCGAGCAGTACTTC
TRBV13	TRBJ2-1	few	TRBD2	CASSLEPAGVSNEQFF	TGTGCCAGCAGCTTAGAGCCAGCGGGAGTATCCAATGAGCAGTTCTTC
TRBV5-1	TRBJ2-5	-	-	CASSLESGRTQYF	TGCGCCAGCAGCTTGGAGAGTGGAAGGACCCAGTACTTC
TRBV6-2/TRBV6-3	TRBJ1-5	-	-	CASSYSPQDNQPQHF	TGTGCCAGCAGTTATAGCCCACAGGACAATCAGCCCCAGCATTTT
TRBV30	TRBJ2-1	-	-	CALYQGYEQFF	TGTGCCCTTTATCAGGGCTATGAGCAGTTCTTC
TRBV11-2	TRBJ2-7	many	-	CASSRGAEAYEQYF	TGTGCCAGCAGCCGGGGGGCGGAAGCCTACGAGCAGTACTTC
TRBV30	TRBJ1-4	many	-	CAWDSHEKLFF	TGTGCCTGGGACAGCCATGAAAAACTGTTTTTT
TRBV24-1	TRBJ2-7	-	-	CATSDSDSYNEQYF	TGTGCCACCAGTGATTCGGACAGCTACAATGAGCAGTACTTC
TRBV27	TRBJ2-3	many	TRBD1	CASSDRVADTQYF	TGTGCCAGCAGCGACAGGGTTGCTGATACGCAGTATTTT
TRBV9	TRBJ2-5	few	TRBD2	CASSVGLAGEGAQYF	TGTGCCAGCAGCGTAGGACTAGCGGGGGAGGGGGCCCAGTACTTC
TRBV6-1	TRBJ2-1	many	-	CASRAGPGASRRWTNEQFF	TGTGCCAGCAGGGCGGGCCCGGGGGCTTCCAGACGGTGGACCAATGAGCAGTTCTTC
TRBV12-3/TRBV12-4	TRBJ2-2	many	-	CASSLASGSTGELFF	TGTGCCAGCAGTTTGGCTTCAGGGTCCACCGGGGAGCTGTTTTTT
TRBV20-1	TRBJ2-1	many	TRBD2	CSVEREASYNEQFF	TGCAGTGTGGAACGGGAGGCCTCCTACAATGAGCAGTTCTTC
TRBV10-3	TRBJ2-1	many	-	CAITKQAYNEQFF	TGTGCCATCACGAAGCAGGCGTACAATGAGCAGTTCTTC
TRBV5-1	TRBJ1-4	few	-	CASSLWGIDEKLFF	TGCGCCAGCAGCTTGTGGGGGATTGATGAAAAACTGTTTTTT
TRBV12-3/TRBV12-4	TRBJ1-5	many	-	CASSLRGIGAGNQPQHF	TGTGCCAGCAGTTTGCGAGGAATCGGGGCGGGAAATCAGCCCCAGCATTTT
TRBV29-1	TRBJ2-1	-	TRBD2	CSEELGLAVNNEQFF	TGCAGCGAAGAACTGGGACTAGCGGTGAACAATGAGCAGTTCTTC
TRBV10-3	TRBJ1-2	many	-	CAISEDEGGGYTF	TGTGCCATCAGTGAGGACGAGGGTGGCGGCTACACCTTC
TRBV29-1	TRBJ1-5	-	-	CSVGAADTNQPQHF	TGCAGCGTTGGGGCAGCCGACACGAATCAGCCCCAGCATTTT
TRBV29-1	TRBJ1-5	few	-	CSVEDVDSNQPQHF	TGCAGCGTTGAAGATGTAGACAGCAATCAGCCCCAGCATTTT
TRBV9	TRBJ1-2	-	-	CASSGTRTYGYTF	TGTGCCAGCAGCGGGACACGGACTTATGGCTACACCTTC
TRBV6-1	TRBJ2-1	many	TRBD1	CASSAATGVKGYNEQFF	TGTGCCAGCAGTGCGGCAACAGGGGTCAAGGGGTACAATGAGCAGTTCTTC
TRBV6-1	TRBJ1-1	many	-	CASFAGSNTEAFF	TGTGCCAGCTTTGCGGGGAGCAACACTGAAGCTTTCTTT
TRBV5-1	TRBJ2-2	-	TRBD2	CASSTGEGRTGELFF	TGCGCCAGCAGCACTGGGGAGGGAAGGACCGGGGAGCTGTTTTTT
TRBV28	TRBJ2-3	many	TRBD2	CASSTLAGGGTDTQYF	TGTGCCAGCAGTACACTAGCGGGAGGGGGAACAGATACGCAGTATTTT
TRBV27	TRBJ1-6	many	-	CASGPRGGSLNSPLHF	TGTGCCAGCGGACCCAGAGGGGGAAGTCTGAATTCACCCCTCCACTTT
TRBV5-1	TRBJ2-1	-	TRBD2	CASSYLAGGGNEQFF	TGCGCCAGCAGTTACCTAGCGGGAGGGGGCAATGAGCAGTTCTTC
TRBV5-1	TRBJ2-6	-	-	CASSYRTVGANVLTF	TGCGCCAGCAGCTACCGGACAGTTGGGGCCAACGTCCTGACTTTC
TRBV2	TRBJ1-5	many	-	CASSGVVEDFSNQPQHF	TGTGCCAGCAGTGGGGTTGTGGAGGACTTTAGCAATCAGCCCCAGCATTTT
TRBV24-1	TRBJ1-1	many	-	CATSDPGRDEAFF	TGTGCCACCAGTGACCCCGGGAGGGATGAAGCTTTCTTT
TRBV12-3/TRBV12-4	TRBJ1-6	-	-	CASSSDRNNSPLHF	TGTGCCAGCAGTTCGGACAGAAATAATTCACCCCTCCACTTT
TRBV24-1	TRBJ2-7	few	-	CATSDSGLHEQYF	TGTGCCACCAGTGATTCAGGGTTACACGAGCAGTACTTC
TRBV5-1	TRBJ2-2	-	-	CASKYGITGELFF	TGCGCCAGCAAGTACGGGATCACCGGGGAGCTGTTTTTT
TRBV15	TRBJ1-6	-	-	CATSRDLPKSNSPLHF	TGTGCCACCAGCAGAGATCTACCAAAGAGCAATTCACCCCTCCACTTT
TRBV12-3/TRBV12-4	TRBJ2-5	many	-	CASRGARETQYF	TGTGCCAGCCGAGGGGCCAGAGAGACCCAGTACTTC